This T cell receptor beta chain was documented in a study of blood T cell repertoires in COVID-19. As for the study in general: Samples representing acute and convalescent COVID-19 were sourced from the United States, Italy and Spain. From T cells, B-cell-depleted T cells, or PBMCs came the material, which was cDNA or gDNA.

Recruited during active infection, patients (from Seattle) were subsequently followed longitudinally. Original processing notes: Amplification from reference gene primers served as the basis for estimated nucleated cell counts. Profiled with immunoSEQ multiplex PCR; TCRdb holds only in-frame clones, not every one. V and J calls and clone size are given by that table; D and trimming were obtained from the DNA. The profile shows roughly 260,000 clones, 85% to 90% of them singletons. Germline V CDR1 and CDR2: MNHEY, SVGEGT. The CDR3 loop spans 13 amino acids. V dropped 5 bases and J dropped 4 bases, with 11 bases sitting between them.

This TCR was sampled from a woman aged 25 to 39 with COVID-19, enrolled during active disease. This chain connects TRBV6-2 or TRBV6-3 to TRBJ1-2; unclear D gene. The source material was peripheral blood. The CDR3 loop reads CASSRPEFYGYTF. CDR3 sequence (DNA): TGTGCCAGCAGTCGCCCCGAGTTCTATGGCTACACCTTC.